The 31 T cell receptor beta chains below all came from one sample that was sequenced in a study of blood T cell repertoires in COVID-19 (dated by TCRdb to about 2020). Libraries were built with the immunoSEQ multiplex PCR assay. TCRdb carries this immuneACCESS record with in-frame sequences only. Its versions omit some clonotypes, under half of them owing to an unresolved V gene in the studies checked, with the rest unexplained. The sample yields 150,000 to 200,000 clones; 75% to 85% were counted once. The top ten clones comprise 5.5% to 7% of the sample. Sequenced material: peripheral blood. All receptors come from a woman aged 40 to 50 with COVID-19, enrolled during active disease.

The rearrangement joins TRBV6-6 to TRBJ1-1; D may be TRBD1 (6 bases). Germline CDR1 reads MNHNY; CDR2 reads SVGAGI (reference sequence). The V end lost 5 bases, the J end lost 5 bases, and 15 bases lay between the germline ends. The CDR3 runs 14 residues. The CDR3 DNA sequence: TGTGCCAGCAGTCTACAGGGCTTTGAGACTGAAGCTTTCTTT. Amino acid sequence: CASSLQGFETEAFF.

The chain combines TRBV12-3 or TRBV12-4 with TRBJ1-1; D call uncertain. The CDR3 has 13 residues. The V gene lost 3 bases and the J gene lost 0 bases, with 5 bases spanning the gap. In DNA form, the CDR3 reads TGTGCCAGCAGTTTCTCTTTGAACACTGAAGCTTTCTTT. The encoded protein is CASSFSLNTEAFF.

The rearrangement uses TRBV5-4 and TRBJ2-7; possible D gene TRBD1, 5 bases. The CDR3 contains 13 residues. The germline V gene encodes CDR1 SGHNT and CDR2 YYREEE (reference sequence). V lost 2 bases and J lost 6, with 12 bases in between. CDR3 region: CASSFDSFSEQYF. For the CDR3, the DNA is TGTGCCAGCAGCTTCGACAGTTTTTCCGAGCAGTACTTC.

The CDR3 region has the DNA TGCGCCAGCAGCCAAAGGACTAGCGCAATCTCCTACAATGAGCAGTTCTTC. It specifies CASSQRTSAISYNEQFF. The V gene is TRBV5-1, the J gene TRBJ2-1; TRBD2 matches at 9 bases. The trim removed 4 bases at V and 0 bases at J, leaving 8 bases unmatched. The germline CDR1 and CDR2 sequences are SGHRS and YFSETQ. CDR3 length: 17 residues.

There are a few counts of this clone. The rearrangement links TRBV30 to TRBJ1-5, with D maybe TRBD1 (5 bases). Germline V gene lookup returns CDR1 GTSNPN and CDR2 SVGIG (reference sequence). The CDR3 contains 13 residues. The V gene lost 2 bases and the J gene lost 5 bases, with 10 bases spanning the gap. This CDR3 is CAWSFGGDQPQHF. The CDR3, as DNA: TGTGCCTGGAGTTTTGGGGGGGATCAGCCCCAGCATTTT.

This chain joins TRBV5-1 and TRBJ2-5; a possible D gene is TRBD2 (6 bases). Trimming shortened V by 0 bases and J by 4 bases, and 13 bases separated the two germline ends. Germline V gene sequence: CDR1 SGHRS, CDR2 YFSETQ. The CDR3 is 15 residues long. CDR3 sequence: CASSLATRRGETQYF. CDR3 coding DNA: TGCGCCAGCAGCTTGGCAACCCGGAGGGGAGAGACCCAGTACTTC.

This clone was observed a handful of times. The chain combines TRBV4-3 with TRBJ1-1; D not resolved. The CDR3 has 15 amino acids. CDR1 and CDR2 from the germline V gene are LGHNA and YSLEER. Trimming stripped 4 bases from V and 2 bases from J, with 14 bases between. The CDR3 DNA reads TGCGCCAGCAGCCCTCTCGCAGATTCAAACACTGAAGCTTTCTTT. The encoded protein is CASSPLADSNTEAFF.

The rearrangement links TRBV5-6 to TRBJ1-6; D remains ambiguous. The germline V gene encodes CDR1 SGHDT and CDR2 YYEEEE. With 1 base removed from V and 13 bases from J, the gap between germline ends came to 9 bases. The CDR3 length is 12 residues. The DNA of the CDR3 is TGTGCCAGCAGCTTGACGAGTCTGCCCCTCCACTTT. Translating gives CASSLTSLPLHF.

The J gene is TRBJ1-5, the V gene TRBV4-1, with D uncertain. Germline V gene data show CDR1 as MGHRA and CDR2 as YSYEKL. This CDR3 has 13 residues. Trimming removed 1 base at V and 6 bases at J, with 7 bases between. CDR3 DNA: TGCGCCAGCAGCCAAGGGGAGCGTCAGCCCCAGCATTTT. It is translated as CASSQGERQPQHF.

This chain connects TRBV3-1 (or the pseudogene TRBV3-2) to TRBJ2-7; D is uncertain. The CDR3 is 14 amino acids. Looked up from germline, CDR1 is LGHDT and CDR2 is YNNKEL (reference sequence). V lost 4 bases and J 4 bases, leaving 14 bases between the germline ends. The CDR3 here is CASSPLPGSYEQYF. CDR3 in DNA: TGTGCCAGCAGCCCCTTGCCGGGTTCTTACGAGCAGTACTTC.

The CDR3 reads CASSTWTEEKLFF. The CDR3 DNA follows: TGTGCCAGCAGCACCTGGACAGAGGAAAAACTGTTTTTT. The J gene is TRBJ1-4, the V gene TRBV5-5; D might be TRBD1 (6 bases). CDR1 and CDR2 (germline): SGHKS, YYEKEE (reference sequence). The CDR3 is 13 residues long. V lost 4 bases to trimming and J lost 8 bases, with 12 bases between them.

V is TRBV15 and J is TRBJ1-4; D gene uncertain. Trimming stripped 3 bases from V and 10 bases from J, with 9 bases between. Germline values: CDR1 LNHNV, CDR2 YYDKDF (reference sequence). This CDR3 has 12 amino acids. The CDR3 sequence is CATSSPRGKLFF. CDR3 in DNA: TGTGCCACCAGCAGTCCGCGGGGAAAACTGTTTTTT.

The chain combines TRBV6-2 or TRBV6-3 with TRBJ2-7; 7 nucleotides match TRBD2. The junction had 7 bases not matched to a gene; V was cut back by 2 bases and J by 3 bases. Germline loops: CDR1 MNHEY, CDR2 SVGEGT. CDR3 length: 15 residues. The CDR3 reads CASSYGSTSYYEQYF. The CDR3 coding sequence is TGTGCCAGCAGTTACGGGTCGACTAGCTACTACGAGCAGTACTTC.

The chain combines TRBV9 with TRBJ1-2; D is undetermined. From germline, CDR1 is SGDLS and CDR2 YYNGEE. V was clipped by 4 bases and J by 8 bases, with 12 bases between them. CDR3 length: 12 residues. The CDR3, as DNA: TGTGCCAGCAGCCAAGGGAGGTGGGGCTACACCTTC. Encoded protein: CASSQGRWGYTF.

This clone was detected once. This chain links TRBV6-5 with TRBJ2-2, with TRBD1 as a possible D gene (7 bases). CDR1 and CDR2 (germline): MNHEY, SVGAGI. V was trimmed by 6 bases and J by 10 bases, leaving 18 bases between them. The CDR3 consists of 14 residues. CDR3 amino acids: CASSSRQGGVELFF. CDR3 nucleotide sequence: TGTGCCAGCAGCTCAAGACAGGGCGGGGTGGAGCTGTTTTTT.

This sequence joins TRBV20-1 and TRBJ1-1; no clear D gene. The germline V and J ends were trimmed by 3 bases and 8 bases, with 13 bases remaining between them. Germline V gives CDR1 DFQATT, CDR2 SNEGSKA (reference sequence). This CDR3 is built from 12 residues. This chain's CDR3 is CSASQSGPEAFF. For the CDR3, the DNA is TGCAGTGCTAGTCAGTCAGGCCCCGAAGCTTTCTTT.

The rearrangement uses TRBV11-2 and TRBJ1-2; 8 bases fit TRBD1. The V and J ends lost 2 bases and 7 bases, in that order; junction bases with no gene match: 6. The CDR3 has 14 amino acids. CDR1 is SGHAT, CDR2 FQNNGV, per germline. CDR3 protein: CASSLIRTGTGYTF. DNA for the CDR3: TGTGCCAGCAGCTTAATCCGGACAGGGACTGGCTACACCTTC.

The rearrangement joins TRBV6-6 to TRBJ2-1; a possible D gene is TRBD2 (5 bases). The CDR3 has 15 amino acids. V lost 6 bases and J lost 0, with 12 bases in between. Per the germline V gene, CDR1 is MNHNY and CDR2 is SVGAGI (reference sequence). The CDR3 DNA sequence: TGTGCCAGCAGCGGGCCGGGGAGCTCCTACAATGAGCAGTTCTTC. This sequence encodes CASSGPGSSYNEQFF.

V and J are TRBV7-7 and TRBJ2-7; the match to TRBD2 covers 14 bases. The germline gives CDR1 SSHAT, CDR2 FNYEAQ (reference sequence). Unmatched junction bases numbered 5, after V lost 5 bases and J lost 5 bases. This CDR3 spans 15 amino acids. As DNA, the CDR3 is TGTGCCAGCAGCGTTGGGACTAGCGGGAGTAACGAGCAGTACTTC. As protein: CASSVGTSGSNEQYF.

This chain joins TRBV7-9 and TRBJ1-3; D ambiguous. Trimming stripped 0 bases from V and 8 bases from J, with 11 bases between. CDR1 SEHNR and CDR2 FQNEAQ come from the germline V gene (reference sequence). This CDR3 has 14 residues. CDR3 loop: CASSLAAGTDTIYF. CDR3 DNA sequence: TGTGCCAGCAGCTTAGCGGCGGGAACGGACACCATATATTTT.

The CDR3 DNA sequence: TGTGCCAGCACCGAAGGGGCAGGGGGCGGATCACCCCTCCACTTT. Its protein is CASTEGAGGGSPLHF. V and J are TRBV27 and TRBJ1-6, with 8 bases matching TRBD1. The J segment lost 10 bases and the V segment lost 7 bases, leaving 12 bases of the junction unmatched. Germline CDR1 MNHEY, CDR2 SMNVEV (reference sequence). This CDR3 comprises 15 residues.

The rearrangement joins TRBV29-1 to TRBJ1-2; D is undetermined. V was pared by 6 bases and J by 2 bases, with 10 bases between. This CDR3 spans 12 amino acids. Germline lookup yields CDR1 SQVTM and CDR2 ANQGSEA. The chain's CDR3 is CSVTSGNYGYTF. CDR3 coding DNA: TGCAGCGTAACCTCCGGGAACTATGGCTACACCTTC.

A few counts support this clone. V usage is TRBV3-1 (or the pseudogene TRBV3-2) and J usage is TRBJ1-2, with D uncertain. Germline V gene data show CDR1 as LGHDT and CDR2 as YNNKEL (reference sequence). CDR3 length: 11 residues. With 7 bases removed from V and 2 bases from J, the gap between germline ends came to 5 bases. CDR3 nucleotides: TGTGCCAGCACGGGGAACTATGGCTACACCTTC. Its translation is CASTGNYGYTF.

This clone was detected a few times. This sample includes further DNA sequences coding for the same CDR3. The CDR3 sequence: CASSSTGMNTEAFF. In nucleotides, the CDR3 is TGTGCCAGCAGCTCGACAGGGATGAACACTGAAGCTTTCTTT. J is TRBJ1-1 and V is TRBV7-9; 7 positions agree with TRBD1. The CDR3 contains 14 residues. V was clipped by 4 bases and J by 0 bases; unmatched bases: 2. Germline values: CDR1 SEHNR, CDR2 FQNEAQ (reference sequence). Based on the CDR3 plus reference TRBV7-9 and TRBJ1-1, the full variable domain is DTGVSQNPRHKITKRGQNVTFRCDPISEHNRLYWYRQTLGQGPEFLTYFQNEAQLEKSRLLSDRFSAERPKGSFSTLEIQRTEQGDSAMYLCASSSTGMNTEAFFGQGTRLTVV.

The rearrangement uses TRBV7-2 and TRBJ2-5; 10 bases match TRBD2. Trimming cost V 5 bases and J 5 bases; bases outside gene matches: 17. The CDR3 is 18 amino acids. Germline CDR1 SGHTA, CDR2 FQGNSA. This chain's CDR3 is CASSPPRASGGSGETQYF. In nucleotides, the CDR3 is TGTGCCAGCAGCCCACCCAGGGCTAGCGGGGGTTCCGGGGAGACCCAGTACTTC.

The J gene is TRBJ2-1, the V gene TRBV3-1 (or the pseudogene TRBV3-2), with a weak D call TRBD2 (6 bases). Trimming stripped 2 bases from V and 7 bases from J, with 15 bases between. Germline V gene sequence: CDR1 LGHDT, CDR2 YNNKEL (reference sequence). The CDR3 spans 15 residues. The CDR3 loop is CASSQMASAQNEQFF. CDR3 bases: TGTGCCAGCAGCCAAATGGCTAGCGCCCAGAATGAGCAGTTCTTC.

This chain uses TRBV6-5 with TRBJ2-3, with D perhaps TRBD1 (5 bases). From germline, CDR1 is MNHEY and CDR2 SVGAGI. The CDR3 length is 15 residues. V lost 6 bases to trimming and J lost 0 bases, with 13 bases between them. The CDR3 loop reads CASRRQLTSTDTQYF. The CDR3 bases are TGTGCCAGCAGACGACAGTTAACTAGCACAGATACGCAGTATTTT.

The J gene is TRBJ1-1, the V gene TRBV27; 7 nucleotides match TRBD1. Trimming took 2 bases from V and 1 from J; bases not matched to a gene: 4. The germline V gene has CDR1 MNHEY and CDR2 SMNVEV (reference sequence). The CDR3 consists of 15 residues. CDR3 nucleotide sequence: TGTGCCAGCAGTTTACGTGGACAGGCGAACACTGAAGCTTTCTTT. This sequence encodes CASSLRGQANTEAFF.

This chain links TRBV11-2 with TRBJ2-1, with TRBD2 matching 11 bases. V gave up 8 bases and J gave up 1 base; unmatched junction bases: 7. The germline gives CDR1 SGHAT, CDR2 FQNNGV. The CDR3 sequence is 16 residues long. The CDR3 protein is CASELAGVYSYNEQFF. Here the CDR3 DNA reads TGTGCCAGCGAACTAGCGGGGGTCTATTCCTACAATGAGCAGTTCTTC.

The rearrangement uses TRBV6-5 and TRBJ1-1; TRBD1 might be the D (5 bases). From germline, CDR1 is MNHEY and CDR2 SVGAGI. The CDR3 has 15 amino acids. Trimming stripped 2 bases from V and 1 base from J, with 11 bases between. The CDR3 sequence is CASSYEQGWNTEAFF. In DNA, the CDR3 is TGTGCCAGCAGTTACGAGCAGGGTTGGAACACTGAAGCTTTCTTT.

The chain couples TRBV6-5 to TRBJ2-1, with 8 bases lining up with TRBD2. The CDR3 is made up of 15 amino acids. V lost 6 bases, J lost 7 bases, and 11 bases stayed unmatched. The germline V gene encodes CDR1 MNHEY and CDR2 SVGAGI. CDR3 region: CASSRPGLVLNEQFF. The CDR3 DNA reads as TGTGCCAGCAGCCGGCCGGGACTAGTGTTAAATGAGCAGTTCTTC.